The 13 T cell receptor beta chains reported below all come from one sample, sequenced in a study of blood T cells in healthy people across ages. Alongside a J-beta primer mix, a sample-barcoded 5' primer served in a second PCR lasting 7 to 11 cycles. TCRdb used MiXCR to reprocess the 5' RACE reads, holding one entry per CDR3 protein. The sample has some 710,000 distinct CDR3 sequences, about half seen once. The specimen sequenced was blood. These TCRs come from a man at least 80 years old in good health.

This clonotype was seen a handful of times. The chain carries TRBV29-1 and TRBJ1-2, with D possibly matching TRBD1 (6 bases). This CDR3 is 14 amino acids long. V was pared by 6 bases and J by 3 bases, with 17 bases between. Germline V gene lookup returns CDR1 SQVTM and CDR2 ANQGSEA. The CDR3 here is CSVADSRLDYGYTF. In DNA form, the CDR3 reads TGCAGCGTGGCGGACAGCCGATTGGACTATGGCTACACCTTC.

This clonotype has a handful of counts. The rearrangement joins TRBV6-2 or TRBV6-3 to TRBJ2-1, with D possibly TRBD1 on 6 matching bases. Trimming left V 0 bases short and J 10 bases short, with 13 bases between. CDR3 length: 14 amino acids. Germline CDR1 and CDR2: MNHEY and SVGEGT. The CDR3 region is CASSYSGEGQEQFF. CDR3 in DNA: TGTGCCAGCAGTTACTCGGGAGAAGGACAGGAGCAGTTCTTC.

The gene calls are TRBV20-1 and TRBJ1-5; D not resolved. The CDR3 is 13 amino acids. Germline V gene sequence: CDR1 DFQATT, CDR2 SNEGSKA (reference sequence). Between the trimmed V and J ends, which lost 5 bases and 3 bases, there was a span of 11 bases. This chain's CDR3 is CSAYGNNNQPQHF. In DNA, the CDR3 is TGCAGTGCTTACGGGAACAACAATCAGCCCCAGCATTTT.

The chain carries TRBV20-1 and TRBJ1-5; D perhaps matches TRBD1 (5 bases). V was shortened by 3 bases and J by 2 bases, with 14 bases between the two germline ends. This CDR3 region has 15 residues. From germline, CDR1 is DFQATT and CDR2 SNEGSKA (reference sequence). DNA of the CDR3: TGCAGTGCTAGCCCCTGGGGGGAAGGCAATCAGCCCCAGCATTTT. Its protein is CSASPWGEGNQPQHF.

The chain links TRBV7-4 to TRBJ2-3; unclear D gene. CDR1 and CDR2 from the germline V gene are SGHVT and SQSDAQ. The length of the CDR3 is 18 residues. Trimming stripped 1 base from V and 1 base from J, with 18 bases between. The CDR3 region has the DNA TGTGCCAGCAGCTTAGAGGGAAAAAGGAGTGCTCGCACAGATACGCAGTATTTT. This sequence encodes CASSLEGKRSARTDTQYF.

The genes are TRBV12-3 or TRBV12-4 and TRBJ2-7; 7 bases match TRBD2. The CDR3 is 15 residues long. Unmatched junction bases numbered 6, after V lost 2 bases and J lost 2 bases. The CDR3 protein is CASSLFREGPYEQYF. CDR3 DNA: TGTGCCAGCAGTTTATTTAGGGAGGGTCCCTACGAGCAGTACTTC.

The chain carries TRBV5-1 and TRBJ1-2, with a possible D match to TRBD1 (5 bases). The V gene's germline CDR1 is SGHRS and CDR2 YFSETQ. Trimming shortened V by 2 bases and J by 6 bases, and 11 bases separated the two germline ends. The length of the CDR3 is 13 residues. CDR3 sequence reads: CASSFPQGHGYTF. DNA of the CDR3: TGCGCCAGCAGCTTCCCTCAGGGTCATGGCTACACCTTC.

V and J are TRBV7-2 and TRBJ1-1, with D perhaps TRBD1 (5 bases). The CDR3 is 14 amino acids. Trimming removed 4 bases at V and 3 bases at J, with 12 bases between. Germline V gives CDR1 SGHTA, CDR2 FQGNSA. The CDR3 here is CASSSQGPHTEAFF. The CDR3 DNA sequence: TGTGCCAGCAGCTCCCAGGGACCGCACACTGAAGCTTTCTTT.

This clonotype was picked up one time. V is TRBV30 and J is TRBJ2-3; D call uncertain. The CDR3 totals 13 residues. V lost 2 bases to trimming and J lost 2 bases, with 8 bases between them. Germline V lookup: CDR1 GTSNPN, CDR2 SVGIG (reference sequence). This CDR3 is CAWSRPFTDTQYF. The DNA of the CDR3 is TGTGCCTGGAGTCGTCCGTTCACAGATACGCAGTATTTT.

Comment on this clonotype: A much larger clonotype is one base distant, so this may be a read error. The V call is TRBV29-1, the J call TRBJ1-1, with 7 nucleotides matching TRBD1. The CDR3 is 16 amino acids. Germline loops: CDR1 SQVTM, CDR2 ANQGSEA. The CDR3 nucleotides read TGCAGCGTCTCGGGCGGGGACAGAGAACGGAACGCTGAAGCTTTCTTT. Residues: CSVSGGDRERNAEAFF.

Here the CDR3 DNA reads TGTGCCAGCAGCTTAGATCCGGGAGGGCCTTACGAGCAGTACTTC. As protein: CASSLDPGGPYEQYF. This sequence joins TRBV3-1 and TRBJ2-7, with TRBD2 matching 8 bases. The CDR3 covers 15 residues. CDR1 and CDR2 from the germline V gene are LGHDT and YNNKEL (reference sequence). With V trimmed by 5 bases and J by 4 bases, 10 bases remained unmatched.

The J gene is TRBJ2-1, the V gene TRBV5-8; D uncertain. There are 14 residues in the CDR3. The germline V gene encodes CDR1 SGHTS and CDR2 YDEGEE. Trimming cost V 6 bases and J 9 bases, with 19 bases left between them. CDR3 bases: TGTGCCAGCAACCGCCAGTGGACCCTTGGTGAGCAGTTCTTC. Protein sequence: CASNRQWTLGEQFF.

CDR3 loop: CSARDLRDGTDTQYF. The CDR3, as DNA: TGCAGTGCTAGGGACCTAAGGGACGGCACAGATACGCAGTATTTT. V is TRBV20-1 and J is TRBJ2-3; D possibly uses TRBD1 or TRBD2 (5 bases each). Trimming removed 3 bases at V and 1 base at J, with 14 bases between. This CDR3 is 15 amino acids long. From germline, CDR1 is DFQATT and CDR2 SNEGSKA (reference sequence).